These T cell receptor beta chains were read from a single sample in a study of T-cell memory formation after mild COVID-19. MiXCR, run by TCRdb on the 5' RACE reads, gives a single entry per CDR3 protein. The sample comprises about 350,000 distinct CDR3 sequences, under 15% of which are singletons, and under 25% rests with the top ten. What was sequenced was PBMCs or a T cell subset sorted from them (not recorded which). These receptors originate from a man aged 18 to 29 who had mild COVID-19 (a few samples of this study predate the infection). Cell type and time point are not known. The CDR3 runs from the conserved cysteine through the conserved F or W. The D gene is left open where the match is weak. Size is stated for part of the rows, as once, few or many counts, or as a class when the clone is expanded.

v_gene: TRBV7-2
j_gene: TRBJ2-1
abundance: .
len: 15
d_gene: TRBD2
CDR3nt: TGTGCCAGCAGCGAAGACGGGGGGAACTACAATGAGCAGTTCTTC
CDR3aa: CASSEDGGNYNEQFF

v_gene: TRBV12-3/TRBV12-4
j_gene: TRBJ2-7
abundance: few
len: 12
d_gene: .
CDR3nt: TGTGCCAGCAGTTCCGTTCGCTCCGAGCAGTACTTC
CDR3aa: CASSSVRSEQYF

v_gene: TRBV7-2
j_gene: TRBJ1-1
abundance: few
len: 19
d_gene: .
CDR3nt: TGTGCCAGCAGCTTTCGGCCTGCACAGAGATTCCTCATGAACACTGAAGCTTTCTTT
CDR3aa: CASSFRPAQRFLMNTEAFF

v_gene: TRBV2
j_gene: TRBJ1-2
abundance: .
len: 12
d_gene: .
CDR3nt: TGTGCCAGCAGCCCGCCCGTACATGGCTACACCTTC
CDR3aa: CASSPPVHGYTF

v_gene: TRBV25-1
j_gene: TRBJ2-7
abundance: many
len: 17
d_gene: TRBD2
CDR3nt: TGTGCCAGCCTGGGGACTAGCGGGGGGAAAATCTCCTACGAGCAGTACTTC
CDR3aa: CASLGTSGGKISYEQYF

v_gene: TRBV7-2
j_gene: TRBJ1-3
abundance: few
len: 15
d_gene: TRBD1
CDR3nt: TGTGCCAGCAGCTTGATCGGACAGGGAAGAAACACCATATATTTT
CDR3aa: CASSLIGQGRNTIYF

v_gene: TRBV14
j_gene: TRBJ2-7
abundance: .
len: 15
d_gene: .
CDR3nt: TGTGCCAGCAGCCAAAGTCTCGGGGGCATCTACGAGCAGTACTTC
CDR3aa: CASSQSLGGIYEQYF

v_gene: TRBV6-2/TRBV6-3
j_gene: TRBJ2-7
abundance: few
len: 14
d_gene: TRBD1
CDR3nt: TGTGCCAGCAGTTACGGGGACAGGAGCTACGAGCAGTACTTC
CDR3aa: CASSYGDRSYEQYF

v_gene: TRBV5-4
j_gene: TRBJ2-2
abundance: .
len: 15
d_gene: TRBD1
CDR3nt: TGTGCCAGCAGCGAAGGGACAGGCAACACCGGGGAGCTGTTTTTT
CDR3aa: CASSEGTGNTGELFF

v_gene: TRBV12-3/TRBV12-4
j_gene: TRBJ2-7
abundance: .
len: 14
d_gene: .
CDR3nt: TGTGCCAGCAGACTCAGGGCGCTTGGCTCCGAGCAGTACTTC
CDR3aa: CASRLRALGSEQYF

v_gene: TRBV7-6
j_gene: TRBJ1-1
abundance: many
len: 13
d_gene: TRBD1
CDR3nt: TGTGCCAGCAGCTCAGGGGGATACACTGAAGCTTTCTTT
CDR3aa: CASSSGGYTEAFF

v_gene: TRBV9
j_gene: TRBJ1-1
abundance: .
len: 15
d_gene: TRBD1
CDR3nt: TGTGCCAGCAGCGCGGAACCACAGGGGTTCACTGAAGCTTTCTTT
CDR3aa: CASSAEPQGFTEAFF

v_gene: TRBV25-1
j_gene: TRBJ1-1
abundance: .
len: 15
d_gene: .
CDR3nt: TGTGCCAGCAGTGAATTGGGTCAGGGAGGGACTGAAGATTTCTTT
CDR3aa: CASSELGQGGTEDFF

v_gene: TRBV20-1
j_gene: TRBJ2-2
abundance: .
len: 14
d_gene: .
CDR3nt: TGCAGTGCTACCACACCAAATACGGCCGGGGAGCTGTTTTTT
CDR3aa: CSATTPNTAGELFF

v_gene: TRBV3-1
j_gene: TRBJ2-5
abundance: few
len: 15
d_gene: TRBD1
CDR3nt: TGTGCCAGCAGCCAGGGTGGGACAGCCGGCCTGGCCCAGTACTTC
CDR3aa: CASSQGGTAGLAQYF

v_gene: TRBV7-2
j_gene: TRBJ1-2
abundance: few
len: 14
d_gene: .
CDR3nt: TGTGCCAGCAGCTTATCACAGAAGTCCAATGGCTACACCTTC
CDR3aa: CASSLSQKSNGYTF

v_gene: TRBV5-6
j_gene: TRBJ2-2
abundance: many
len: 15
d_gene: .
CDR3nt: TGTGCCAGCAGCTTGGCCATTCTGGGTCCCGGGGAGCTGTTTTTT
CDR3aa: CASSLAILGPGELFF

v_gene: TRBV5-1
j_gene: TRBJ2-3
abundance: few
len: 16
d_gene: .
CDR3nt: TGCGCCAGCAGCCCCGAGACAGACCTACTCACAGATACGCAGTATTTT
CDR3aa: CASSPETDLLTDTQYF

v_gene: TRBV20-1
j_gene: TRBJ1-1
abundance: few
len: 14
d_gene: .
CDR3nt: TGCAGTGCTAGATATTCAGGGGCGGACACTGAAGCTTTCTTT
CDR3aa: CSARYSGADTEAFF

v_gene: TRBV4-1
j_gene: TRBJ2-7
abundance: many
len: 15
d_gene: .
CDR3nt: TGCGCCAGCAGCCAAGGTGGACTGAACTCCTACGAGCAGTACTTC
CDR3aa: CASSQGGLNSYEQYF

v_gene: TRBV9
j_gene: TRBJ2-1
abundance: many
len: 17
d_gene: .
CDR3nt: TGTGCCAGCAGCCCTTGGGGGAACAGGGTATCCTACAATGAGCAGTTCTTC
CDR3aa: CASSPWGNRVSYNEQFF

v_gene: TRBV6-2/TRBV6-3
j_gene: TRBJ2-1
abundance: .
len: 12
d_gene: .
CDR3nt: TGTGCCAGCAGTTACCGGGCGCATGAGCAGTTCTTC
CDR3aa: CASSYRAHEQFF

v_gene: TRBV5-1
j_gene: TRBJ1-3
abundance: .
len: 15
d_gene: .
CDR3nt: TGCGCCAGCAGCACAGCAGCCGAATCTGGAAACACCATATATTTT
CDR3aa: CASSTAAESGNTIYF